A selection of T cell receptor beta chains follows, all from one sample in a study of blood T cell repertoires in COVID-19. This table comes from immunoSEQ multiplex PCR, and its TCRdb copy is limited to in-frame clones, with some not included. The sample carries some 85,000 clones, 89% recorded once. The sequencing input was peripheral blood. These receptors all stem from a man aged 45 to 65 with acute or convalescent COVID-19. Each CDR3 is given with its conserved first and last residue. A D gene is named only where the DNA matches it firmly. A row's size may be missing; if present it is once, few, many or a size class.

clone size: once
J gene: TRBJ2-6
V gene: TRBV4-2
D gene: TRBD1
CDR3 DNA: TGTGCCAGCAGCCAAGAGACAGGGGGCGCTGGGGCCAACGTCCTGACTTTC
CDR3 protein: CASSQETGGAGANVLTF

clone size: NA
J gene: TRBJ2-1
V gene: TRBV5-4
D gene: TRBD2
CDR3 DNA: TGTGCCAGCAGCCGATCAGCGGGGGCCTCCCTTGGTGAAGACAATGAGCAGTTCTTC
CDR3 protein: CASSRSAGASLGEDNEQFF

clone size: NA
J gene: TRBJ2-7
V gene: TRBV3-1/TRBV3-2
D gene: NA
CDR3 DNA: TGTGCCAGCAGCCTTGGAGGAGGGGACGAGCAGTACTTC
CDR3 protein: CASSLGGGDEQYF

clone size: NA
J gene: TRBJ2-2
V gene: TRBV7-3
D gene: TRBD1
CDR3 DNA: TGTGCCAGCGGATACAGGGGAACCGGGGAGCTGTTTTTT
CDR3 protein: CASGYRGTGELFF

clone size: NA
J gene: TRBJ2-3
V gene: TRBV10-3
D gene: TRBD2
CDR3 DNA: TGTGCCATCAGTGACGGGGGGGCCGAAGATACGCAGTATTTT
CDR3 protein: CAISDGGAEDTQYF

clone size: NA
J gene: TRBJ1-6
V gene: TRBV5-6
D gene: NA
CDR3 DNA: TGTGCCAGCAGCCAGTTGGGAGTGAGCTCCTATAATTCACCCCTCCACTTT
CDR3 protein: CASSQLGVSSYNSPLHF

clone size: NA
J gene: TRBJ2-5
V gene: TRBV18
D gene: NA
CDR3 DNA: TGTGCCAGCTCACCACTCTCAGGGGCCCAGGGAGAGACCCAGTACTTC
CDR3 protein: CASSPLSGAQGETQYF

clone size: NA
J gene: TRBJ1-1
V gene: TRBV5-1
D gene: TRBD1
CDR3 DNA: TGCGCCAGCAGCTTGGGAGGGACAGGTGACACTGAAGCTTTCTTT
CDR3 protein: CASSLGGTGDTEAFF

clone size: NA
J gene: TRBJ1-2
V gene: TRBV30
D gene: TRBD1
CDR3 DNA: TGTGCCTGGAGCCGGACAGGGTGTCGGGGCTACACCTTC
CDR3 protein: CAWSRTGCRGYTF

clone size: NA
J gene: TRBJ2-1
V gene: TRBV2
D gene: NA
CDR3 DNA: TGTGCCAGCAGTGCGCAGTTTGAGCAGTTCTTC
CDR3 protein: CASSAQFEQFF

clone size: NA
J gene: TRBJ2-1
V gene: TRBV3-1/TRBV3-2
D gene: TRBD1
CDR3 DNA: TGTGCCAGCAGCACCCCGACAGGGAATGAGCAGTTCTTC
CDR3 protein: CASSTPTGNEQFF

clone size: once
J gene: TRBJ1-4
V gene: TRBV29-1
D gene: NA
CDR3 DNA: TGCAGCGTTGACAGGGGCGATGAAAAACTGTTTTTT
CDR3 protein: CSVDRGDEKLFF

clone size: NA
J gene: TRBJ2-7
V gene: TRBV19
D gene: NA
CDR3 DNA: TGTGCCAGTAGTGGACAGAGCTCCTACGAGCAGTACTTC
CDR3 protein: CASSGQSSYEQYF

clone size: NA
J gene: TRBJ1-2
V gene: TRBV29-1
D gene: NA
CDR3 DNA: TGCAGCGCCCGGGAGCTAGAGGGCTACACCTTC
CDR3 protein: CSARELEGYTF

clone size: NA
J gene: TRBJ1-6
V gene: TRBV27
D gene: NA
CDR3 DNA: TGTGCCAGCAGTTTAAAGGGGCCGAATTCACCCCTCCACTTT
CDR3 protein: CASSLKGPNSPLHF

clone size: NA
J gene: TRBJ2-2
V gene: TRBV5-1
D gene: TRBD2
CDR3 DNA: TGCGCCAGCAGCTTGGATCGCGGGGGGAACACCGGGGAGCTGTTTTTT
CDR3 protein: CASSLDRGGNTGELFF

clone size: NA
J gene: TRBJ2-3
V gene: TRBV19
D gene: NA
CDR3 DNA: TGTGCCAGTAGTAATCGGGGAGTTGCTAGCACAGATACGCAGTATTTT
CDR3 protein: CASSNRGVASTDTQYF

clone size: NA
J gene: TRBJ2-1
V gene: TRBV4-1
D gene: TRBD1
CDR3 DNA: TGCGCCAGCAGCCAAGCACCGGGACAGAGCTCCTACAATGAGCAGTTCTTC
CDR3 protein: CASSQAPGQSSYNEQFF

clone size: NA
J gene: TRBJ1-3
V gene: TRBV6-6
D gene: NA
CDR3 DNA: TGTGCCAGCAGTTACTCGACGGGACTAGGGGGTAACACCATATATTTT
CDR3 protein: CASSYSTGLGGNTIYF

clone size: NA
J gene: TRBJ1-3
V gene: TRBV5-6
D gene: TRBD1
CDR3 DNA: TGTGCCTTCCCCGAAGGGACAGGGGGCTCCTCTTTCTCTGGAAACACCATATATTTT
CDR3 protein: CAFPEGTGGSSFSGNTIYF